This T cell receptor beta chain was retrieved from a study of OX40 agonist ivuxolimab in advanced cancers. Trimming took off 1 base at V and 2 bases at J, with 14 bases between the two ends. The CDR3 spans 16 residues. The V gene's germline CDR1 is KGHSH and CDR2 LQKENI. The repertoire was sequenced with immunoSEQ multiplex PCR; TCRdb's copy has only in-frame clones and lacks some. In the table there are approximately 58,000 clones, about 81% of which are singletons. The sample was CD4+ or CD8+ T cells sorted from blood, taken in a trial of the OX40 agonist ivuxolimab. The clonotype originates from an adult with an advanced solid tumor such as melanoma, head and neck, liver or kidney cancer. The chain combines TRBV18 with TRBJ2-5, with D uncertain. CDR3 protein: CASSPRVVLGQETQYF. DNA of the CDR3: TGTGCCAGCTCACCACGAGTGGTGTTAGGGCAAGAGACCCAGTACTTC. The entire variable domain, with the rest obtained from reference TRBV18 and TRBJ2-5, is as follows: NAGVMQNPRHLVRRRGQEARLRCSPMKGHSHVYWYRQLPEEGLKFMVYLQKENIIDESGMPKERFSAEFPKEGPSILRIQQVVRGDSAAYFCASSPRVVLGQETQYFGPGTRLLVL.